This T cell receptor beta chain was recovered during a study of T cell changes during pregnancy in multiple sclerosis. Clones were sequenced by immunoSEQ multiplex PCR, and TCRdb holds only the in-frame ones, with some missing. The table has more than 35,000 clones, approximately 89% seen once. This clone was recorded once. Germline CDR1 reads SGDLS; CDR2 reads YYNGEE. CDR3 length: 14 residues. V gave up 0 bases and J gave up 4 bases, with 8 bases separating them. This sequence joins TRBV9 and TRBJ1-3; D gene unclear. The sample was CD4+ T cells from peripheral blood mononuclear cells, taken after pregnancy. The sequence was obtained from a female donor in good health, enrolled as a control in a pregnancy study. This CDR3 is CASSVVEGGNTIYF. In nucleotides, the CDR3 is TGTGCCAGCAGCGTAGTGGAGGGAGGAAACACCATATATTTT.